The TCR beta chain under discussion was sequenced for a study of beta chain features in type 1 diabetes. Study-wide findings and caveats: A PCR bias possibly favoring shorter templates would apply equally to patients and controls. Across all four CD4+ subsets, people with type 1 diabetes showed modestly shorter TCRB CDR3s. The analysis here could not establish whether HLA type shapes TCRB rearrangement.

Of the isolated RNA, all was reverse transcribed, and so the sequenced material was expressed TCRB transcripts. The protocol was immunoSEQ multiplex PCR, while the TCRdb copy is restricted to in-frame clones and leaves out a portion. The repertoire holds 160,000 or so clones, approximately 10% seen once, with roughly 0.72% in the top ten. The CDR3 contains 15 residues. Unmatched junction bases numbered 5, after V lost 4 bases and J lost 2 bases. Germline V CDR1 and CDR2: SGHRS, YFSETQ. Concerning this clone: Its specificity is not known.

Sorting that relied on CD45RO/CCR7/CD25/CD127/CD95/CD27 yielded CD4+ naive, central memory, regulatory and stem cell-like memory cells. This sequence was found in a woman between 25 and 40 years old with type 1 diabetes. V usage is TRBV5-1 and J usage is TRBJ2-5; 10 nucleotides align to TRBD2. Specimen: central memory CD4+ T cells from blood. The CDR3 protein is CASSIGTSAQETQYF. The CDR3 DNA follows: TGCGCCAGCAGCATCGGGACTAGCGCACAAGAGACCCAGTACTTC. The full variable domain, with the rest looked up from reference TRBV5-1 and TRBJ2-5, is KAGVTQTPRYLIKTRGQQVTLSCSPISGHRSVSWYQQTPGQGLQFLFEYFSETQRNKGNFPGRFSGRQFSNSRSEMNVSTLELGDSALYLCASSIGTSAQETQYFGPGTRLLVL.